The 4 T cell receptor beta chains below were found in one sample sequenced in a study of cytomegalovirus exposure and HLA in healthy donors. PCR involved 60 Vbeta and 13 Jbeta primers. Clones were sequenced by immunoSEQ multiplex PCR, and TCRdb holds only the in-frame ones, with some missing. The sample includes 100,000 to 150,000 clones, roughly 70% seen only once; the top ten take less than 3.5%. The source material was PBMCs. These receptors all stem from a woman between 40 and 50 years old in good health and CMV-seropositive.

CDR3 DNA: TGTGCCAGCAGCTTAGTAAGGACAGGGTTGGTCGAGGTGGAAGCTTTCTTT. Its translation: CASSLVRTGLVEVEAFF. The chain joins TRBV7-8 to TRBJ1-1; 8 bases align to TRBD1. With 1 base clipped from V and 8 bases from J, the junction kept 15 bases outside the gene matches. In germline, CDR1 is SGHVS, CDR2 FQNEAQ. The CDR3 consists of 17 residues. The complete variable domain, with remaining parts taken from reference TRBV7-8 and TRBJ1-1, reads GAGVSQSPRYKVAKRGQDVALRCDPISGHVSLFWYQQALGQGPEFLTYFQNEAQLDKSGLPSDRFFAERPEGSVSTLKIQRTQQEDSAVYLCASSLVRTGLVEVEAFFGQGTRLTVV.

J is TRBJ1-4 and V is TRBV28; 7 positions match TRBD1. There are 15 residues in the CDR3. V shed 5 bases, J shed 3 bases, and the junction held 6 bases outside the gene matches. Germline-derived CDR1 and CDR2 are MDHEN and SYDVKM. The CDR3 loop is CASSPRGAANEKLFF. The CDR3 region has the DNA TGTGCCAGCAGTCCCAGGGGGGCCGCTAATGAAAAACTGTTTTTT.

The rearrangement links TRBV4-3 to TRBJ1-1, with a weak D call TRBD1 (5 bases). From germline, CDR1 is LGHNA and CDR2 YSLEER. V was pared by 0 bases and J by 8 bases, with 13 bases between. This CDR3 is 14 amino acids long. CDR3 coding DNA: TGCGCCAGCAGCCAAGATGAGGCAGGGCGAGAAGCTTTCTTT. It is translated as CASSQDEAGREAFF.

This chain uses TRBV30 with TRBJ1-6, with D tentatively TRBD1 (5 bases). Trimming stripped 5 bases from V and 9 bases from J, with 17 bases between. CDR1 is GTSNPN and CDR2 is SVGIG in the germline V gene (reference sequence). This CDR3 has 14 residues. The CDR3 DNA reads TGTGCCTGGGGGGAGGGGCCCTTGGGTTCACCCCTCCACTTT. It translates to CAWGEGPLGSPLHF.